The 28 T cell receptor beta chains reported below all come from one sample, sequenced in a study of blood T cell repertoires in COVID-19. Profiling relied on immunoSEQ multiplex PCR, and the TCRdb table lists in-frame clones only, not all of them. The table records about 210,000 clones, 92% of them present only once. The source material was peripheral blood. These receptors were collected from a young man with acute or convalescent COVID-19.

The rearrangement links TRBV14 to TRBJ1-2, with no clear D. Trimming shortened V by 4 bases and J by 9 bases, and 15 bases separated the two germline ends. The CDR3 is 13 amino acids. CDR1 SGHDN and CDR2 FVKESK come from the germline V gene. CDR3 DNA sequence: TGTGCCAGCAGCCGCAGCCGCGCTAGTAGCTACACCTTC. Encoded protein: CASSRSRASSYTF.

The rearrangement links TRBV12-3 or TRBV12-4 to TRBJ2-3; D may be TRBD1 (6 bases). V gave up 8 bases and J gave up 6 bases, with 15 bases separating them. The CDR3 runs 13 residues. CDR3 amino acids: CASRVGAGDTQYF. CDR3 DNA sequence: TGTGCCAGCCGGGTGGGGGCCGGGGATACGCAGTATTTT.

The V gene is TRBV2, the J gene TRBJ1-6; 8 bases fit TRBD1. The CDR3 extends over 16 amino acids. Germline V gene data show CDR1 as SNHLY and CDR2 as FYNNEI. The junction had 5 bases not matched to a gene; V was cut back by 3 bases and J by 4 bases. The CDR3 sequence: CASSDPRQGYNSPLHF. The CDR3 DNA reads TGTGCCAGCAGTGACCCCCGACAGGGGTATAATTCACCCCTCCACTTT.

V gene TRBV3-1 (or the pseudogene TRBV3-2) combines with J gene TRBJ1-1; D gene ambiguous. Germline V lookup: CDR1 LGHDT, CDR2 YNNKEL (reference sequence). The CDR3 consists of 14 residues. V was trimmed by 6 bases and J by 2 bases, leaving 13 bases between them. CDR3 bases: TGTGCCAGCAGGGGCAGGCCTACTAACACTGAAGCTTTCTTT. Protein: CASRGRPTNTEAFF.

The chain has TRBV14 and TRBJ1-1; 8 nucleotides agree with TRBD1. The CDR3 loop spans 12 amino acids. The germline V gene encodes CDR1 SGHDN and CDR2 FVKESK. V shed 4 bases and J 9 bases; nucleotides not matched to a gene: 4. The CDR3 loop is CASSPRQGKAFF. The CDR3 DNA reads TGTGCCAGCAGCCCAAGACAGGGGAAAGCTTTCTTT.

CDR3 region: CASNPPTGGGETQYF. DNA of the CDR3: TGCGCCAGCAACCCCCCGACAGGGGGCGGGGAGACCCAGTACTTC. This sequence joins TRBV5-1 and TRBJ2-5; 10 nucleotides line up with TRBD1. CDR1 SGHRS and CDR2 YFSETQ come from the germline V gene. The CDR3 consists of 15 residues. The ends lost 6 bases at V and 5 bases at J; junction bases unmatched: 10.

The chain employs TRBV7-8 and TRBJ2-7; TRBD2 might be the D (6 bases). V was pared by 5 bases and J by 1 base, with 12 bases between. The CDR3 is made up of 14 amino acids. Looked up from germline, CDR1 is SGHVS and CDR2 is FQNEAQ. As DNA, the CDR3 is TGTGCCAGCAGCCCTCGGGACTTATCCTACGAGCAGTACTTC. This sequence encodes CASSPRDLSYEQYF.

CDR3 amino acids: CASSLSPGTDTQYF. The CDR3 DNA follows: TGCGCCAGCAGCTTGTCGCCAGGGACAGATACGCAGTATTTT. The genes are TRBV5-1 and TRBJ2-3; D possibly corresponds to TRBD1 (5 bases). Germline V gives CDR1 SGHRS, CDR2 YFSETQ. The CDR3 has 14 amino acids. V was shortened by 1 base and J by 3 bases, with 9 bases between the two germline ends.

The V gene is TRBV19, the J gene TRBJ1-1; 9 bases align to TRBD1. The CDR3 runs to 13 residues. V gave up 9 bases and J gave up 5 bases; unmatched junction bases: 7. Germline lookup yields CDR1 LNHDA and CDR2 SQIVND (reference sequence). CDR3 residues: CASKGQGDTEAFF. The CDR3 region has the DNA TGTGCCAGCAAGGGACAGGGAGATACTGAAGCTTTCTTT.

This clone was picked up one time. CDR3 residues: CASSGQGNTEAFF. CDR3 bases: TGCGCCAGCAGCGGACAGGGGAACACTGAAGCTTTCTTT. The rearrangement uses TRBV5-1 and TRBJ1-1; 8 bases map to TRBD1. The CDR3 loop spans 13 amino acids. Germline trimming cut 4 bases from V and 1 base from J; bases unmatched to any gene: 0. Germline V gives CDR1 SGHRS, CDR2 YFSETQ.

V is TRBV12-3 or TRBV12-4 and J is TRBJ1-1; no clear D. V was pared by 6 bases and J by 5 bases, with 10 bases between. The CDR3 has 12 residues. The CDR3 spells CASSFSRTEAFF. The CDR3 DNA reads TGTGCCAGCAGCTTCAGTCGAACTGAAGCTTTCTTT.

The gene calls are TRBV4-1 and TRBJ2-3; TRBD2 matches at 7 bases. Germline values: CDR1 MGHRA, CDR2 YSYEKL. The CDR3 contains 18 residues. Unmatched junction bases numbered 11, after V lost 2 bases and J lost 0 bases. The CDR3: CASSQRTGGTTSTDTQYF. Here the CDR3 DNA reads TGCGCCAGCAGCCAAAGAACGGGAGGTACCACTAGCACAGATACGCAGTATTTT.

The chain carries TRBV15 and TRBJ2-2; possibly TRBD2 for D (6 bases). The CDR3 is 18 residues long. The germline V and J ends were trimmed by 1 base and 0 bases, with 15 bases remaining between them. Germline-derived CDR1 and CDR2 are LNHNV and YYDKDF (reference sequence). The CDR3 sequence is CATSRAFFGTPNTGELFF. The CDR3 DNA sequence: TGTGCCACCAGCAGAGCCTTTTTTGGGACTCCGAACACCGGGGAGCTGTTTTTT.

V usage is TRBV3-1 (or the pseudogene TRBV3-2) and J usage is TRBJ2-5; TRBD2 aligns across 9 bases. From germline, CDR1 is LGHDT and CDR2 YNNKEL (reference sequence). Unmatched junction bases numbered 7, after V lost 3 bases and J lost 2 bases. CDR3 size: 16 residues. The CDR3 nucleotides are TGTGCCAGCAGCCAGAAGGTGACTAGCGGACAAGAGACCCAGTACTTC. It codes for CASSQKVTSGQETQYF.

CDR3: CASSSTGLRNEQFF. CDR3 coding DNA: TGTGCCAGCAGTTCTACAGGGCTGCGGAATGAGCAGTTCTTC. The chain links TRBV28 to TRBJ2-1; the D gene is possibly TRBD1 (6 bases). Trimming cost V 4 bases and J 7 bases, with 14 bases left between them. This CDR3 has 14 residues. CDR1 and CDR2 (germline): MDHEN, SYDVKM.

The V and J genes are TRBV3-1 (or the pseudogene TRBV3-2) and TRBJ2-3, with 9 bases identical to TRBD2. In germline, CDR1 is LGHDT, CDR2 YNNKEL (reference sequence). Trimming at V came to 4 bases and at J to 0 bases, leaving 14 bases not matched to a gene. The CDR3 length is 19 residues. CDR3 nucleotides: TGTGCCAGCAGCCTGTACGGTCGGCGGGGGGGCGGGAGCACAGATACGCAGTATTTT. Its translation is CASSLYGRRGGGSTDTQYF.

This clone has just one count. This chain uses TRBV28 with TRBJ1-2; TRBD1 aligns across 10 bases. With V trimmed by 5 bases and J by 3 bases, 6 bases remained unmatched. The CDR3 loop spans 15 amino acids. Germline V gene data show CDR1 as MDHEN and CDR2 as SYDVKM. The CDR3 region is CASSRSGQGYYGYTF. CDR3 DNA: TGTGCCAGCAGTAGATCGGGACAGGGGTACTATGGCTACACCTTC.

The V gene is TRBV27, the J gene TRBJ1-1; D remains ambiguous. The CDR3 sequence is 13 residues long. V lost 3 bases and J 5 bases, leaving 10 bases between the germline ends. CDR1 and CDR2 from the germline V gene are MNHEY and SMNVEV (reference sequence). CDR3 loop: CASSFGVMTEAFF. The CDR3 region has the DNA TGTGCCAGCAGTTTCGGGGTAATGACTGAAGCTTTCTTT.

Concerning this clone: Other DNA sequences within the sample encode an identical CDR3. The genes are TRBV5-1 and TRBJ1-5; 7 positions agree with TRBD1. V dropped 4 bases and J dropped 4; count of bases not matched to a gene: 5. The CDR3 has 14 amino acids. Germline loops: CDR1 SGHRS, CDR2 YFSETQ. CDR3 sequence reads: CASSLGTENQPQHF. The CDR3 DNA sequence: TGCGCCAGCAGCCTTGGGACAGAGAATCAGCCCCAGCATTTT.

The chain carries TRBV2 and TRBJ2-2; 7 bases are shared with TRBD1. With V trimmed by 7 bases and J by 5 bases, 7 bases remained unmatched. The CDR3 runs to 14 residues. Germline assignment: CDR1 SNHLY and CDR2 FYNNEI. The CDR3 DNA sequence: TGTGCCAGCAATCGGGACAGCAGAACCGGGGAGCTGTTTTTT. Translated, it gives CASNRDSRTGELFF.

The chain uses TRBV5-1 and TRBJ2-7, with 7 bases fitting TRBD2. V gave up 3 bases and J gave up 11 bases; unmatched junction bases: 11. CDR1 and CDR2 (germline): SGHRS, YFSETQ. This CDR3 region has 13 residues. The CDR3: CASSSTGDREEYF. CDR3 DNA sequence: TGCGCCAGCAGCTCAACGGGAGATCGGGAGGAGTACTTC. The full variable domain, with the rest looked up from reference TRBV5-1 and TRBJ2-7, is KAGVTQTPRYLIKTRGQQVTLSCSPISGHRSVSWYQQTPGQGLQFLFEYFSETQRNKGNFPGRFSGRQFSNSRSEMNVSTLELGDSALYLCASSSTGDREEYFGPGTRLTVT.

The chain links TRBV9 to TRBJ2-1; TRBD2 aligns across 7 bases. From germline, CDR1 is SGDLS and CDR2 YYNGEE. The V segment lost 4 bases and the J segment 7 bases; nucleotides outside the gene matches: 11. The CDR3 sequence is 15 residues long. CDR3 coding DNA: TGTGCCAGCAGCATAGCGGGTTGGGAGGGGAATGAGCAGTTCTTC. Translating gives CASSIAGWEGNEQFF.

This clone has just one count. The rearrangement links TRBV3-1 (or the pseudogene TRBV3-2) to TRBJ2-1, with no clear D. The ends were cut back, 0 bases at V and 7 bases at J, with 10 bases in the middle. The germline gives CDR1 LGHDT, CDR2 YNNKEL (reference sequence). This CDR3 spans 14 amino acids. The chain's CDR3 is CASSQDVKRNEQFF. The CDR3 region has the DNA TGTGCCAGCAGCCAAGATGTGAAGAGGAATGAGCAGTTCTTC.

J is TRBJ2-1 and V is TRBV18, with D possibly being TRBD2 (6 bases). The germline V gene has CDR1 KGHSH and CDR2 LQKENI. Trimming pared 3 bases from V and 9 bases from J, leaving 15 bases between. CDR3 length equals 14 residues. The CDR3 bases are TGTGCCAGCTCACCCCCTCGACCAGCGGGTGAGCAGTTCTTC. Translation: CASSPPRPAGEQFF.

This clone was counted a single time. Other DNA variants within this sample encode the same CDR3. The genes are TRBV5-1 and TRBJ1-6; 9 nucleotides match TRBD1. Per germline, CDR1 SGHRS and CDR2 YFSETQ. With V trimmed by 3 bases and J by 6 bases, 1 base remained unmatched. This CDR3 comprises 14 residues. As DNA, the CDR3 is TGCGCCAGCAGCTCGGGACAGGGTAATTCACCCCTCCACTTT. As protein: CASSSGQGNSPLHF.

The chain carries TRBV4-1 and TRBJ1-3; D ambiguous. The CDR3 totals 15 residues. V lost 0 bases to trimming and J lost 0 bases, with 6 bases between them. The germline CDR1 and CDR2 sequences are MGHRA and YSYEKL. CDR3 coding DNA: TGCGCCAGCAGCCAAGAACATCTCTCTGGAAACACCATATATTTT. It specifies CASSQEHLSGNTIYF.

The chain links TRBV14 to TRBJ1-4; no reliable D call. The CDR3 spans 14 residues. V was trimmed by 1 base and J by 10 bases, leaving 13 bases between them. Germline assignment: CDR1 SGHDN and CDR2 FVKESK. CDR3 amino acids: CASSQAGSGGKLFF. The DNA of the CDR3 is TGTGCCAGCAGCCAAGCGGGGAGCGGCGGAAAACTGTTTTTT.

This clone was observed a few times. The chain combines TRBV10-1 with TRBJ1-6; unclear D gene. Trimming shortened V by 4 bases and J by 7 bases, and 8 bases separated the two germline ends. Per germline, CDR1 WNHNN and CDR2 SYGVQD (reference sequence). The CDR3 totals 13 residues. The CDR3 here is CASSARENSPLHF. DNA of the CDR3: TGCGCCAGCAGTGCGAGAGAGAATTCACCCCTCCACTTT.